Below are 6 T cell receptor beta chains sequenced from a single sample in a study of T cell repertoires in cytomegalovirus infection. Antigens of these TCRs are unknown. TCRdb processed the reads anew with MiXCR; each CDR3 protein has one entry. The data show about 700,000 distinct CDR3 sequences, roughly 36% seen once. The sequencing used cultured PBMCs, collected from culture after CMV antigen stimulation. Every receptor here comes from a human donor in good health (CMV status not recorded). Some clones in this sample may be carry-over from other donors' samples.

This clonotype occurred once. The rearrangement joins TRBV20-1 to TRBJ1-4, with 8 bases identical to TRBD1. Germline V gene data show CDR1 as DFQATT and CDR2 as SNEGSKA (reference sequence). This CDR3 is 16 amino acids long. With 0 bases clipped from V and 2 bases from J, the junction kept 5 bases outside the gene matches. The CDR3 loop reads CSARDFRTGTNEKLFF. CDR3 bases: TGCAGTGCTAGAGATTTTCGGACAGGGACTAATGAAAAACTGTTTTTT.

J is TRBJ1-4 and V is TRBV4-1, with D uncertain. V was pared by 0 bases and J by 7 bases, with 12 bases between. The V gene's germline CDR1 is MGHRA and CDR2 YSYEKL. CDR3 size: 15 residues. This CDR3 reads CASSQDGGGFEKLFF. The CDR3, as DNA: TGCGCCAGCAGCCAAGATGGAGGAGGTTTTGAAAAACTGTTTTTT.

On this clonotype: At one boundary the junction diverges from the germline segment, which might be a read error. This chain links TRBV10-3 with TRBJ1-4, with D possibly TRBD1 on 5 matching bases. The CDR3 covers 13 residues. CDR1 ENHRY and CDR2 SYGVKD come from the germline V gene. The CDR3 region has the DNA TGTGCCACCAGTCCAGGGCGAGGTGAAAAACTGTTTTTT. Residues: CATSPGRGEKLFF.

There are a few counts of this clonotype. The V call is TRBV6-1, the J call TRBJ1-2; D uncertain. The CDR3 extends over 14 amino acids. V was clipped by 2 bases and J by 4 bases, with 11 bases between them. Germline loops: CDR1 MNHNS, CDR2 SASEGT. CDR3 nucleotides: TGTGCCAGCAGTGAATATACACGTCTCTATGGCTACACCTTC. Translating it yields CASSEYTRLYGYTF.

This clonotype has more than one count but fewer than ten. V is TRBV20-1 and J is TRBJ2-5, with 10 bases aligning to TRBD1. This CDR3 comprises 14 residues. V trimming: 8 bases; J trimming: 1 base; junction bases outside the gene matches: 7. CDR1 and CDR2 (germline): DFQATT, SNEGSKA (reference sequence). The CDR3 nucleotides are TGCAGTTCCGGGACAGGGGCCCTCCAAGAGACCCAGTACTTC. As protein: CSSGTGALQETQYF.

The gene calls are TRBV29-1 and TRBJ1-1, with D unresolved. With 3 bases removed from V and 1 base from J, the gap between germline ends came to 12 bases. Germline loops: CDR1 SQVTM, CDR2 ANQGSEA. The CDR3 contains 14 residues. In nucleotides, the CDR3 is TGCAGCGTTGACGTAGGGTACAAGAACACTGAAGCTTTCTTT. It translates to CSVDVGYKNTEAFF.